The T cell receptor (beta chain) described here comes from a study of cytomegalovirus exposure and HLA in healthy donors. Background on the study: Findings of an earlier analysis included some 120 million unique TCR beta sequences from 200 million or so T cells.

Study-wide points: Being productive about 87% or about 30% of the time was typical of most TCR beta V segments in an earlier analysis. While the bulk of TCR sequences proved rare, some public TCRs turned up in many donors. V- and J-gene trimming in TCR beta was tied to a missense DCLRE1C variant by an analysis performed later.

The PCR used 60 Vbeta and 13 Jbeta primers. The data were produced by immunoSEQ multiplex PCR, yet TCRdb's version contains in-frame clones alone and is incomplete. The sample gives 190,000 or so clones, 75% to 85% of which show up once; under 0.75% is in the top ten. Trimming took 5 bases from V and 4 from J, leaving 12 bases between them. The CDR3 is 15 residues long. Per germline, CDR1 MNHEY and CDR2 SVGAGI. As for this clone: The antigen is unknown.

Input material: PBMCs. The source of this sequence is a boy younger than 18 in good health and CMV-seronegative. This sequence joins TRBV6-5 and TRBJ2-6; D is undetermined. CDR3 in DNA: TGTGCCAGCAGTCACACAAATTCAGGGGCCAACGTCCTGACTTTC. This codes for CASSHTNSGANVLTF.